This T cell receptor beta chain was captured by sequencing in a study of blood T cells in healthy people across ages (dated by TCRdb to between 2014 and 2017). About the study as a whole: In model experiments, template switching captured about one uniquely barcoded TCR beta cDNA molecule for every two T cells. The study measured age-related changes in TCR beta repertoire diversity using deep sequencing normalized with unique cDNA molecular identifiers. The donors were divided into four age groups: young (average around 17 years), middle-aged (about 40), aged (around 67) and long-lived (nearly 85). To avoid experimental bias, donors of different ages were spread randomly across the sequencing lanes. For two donors (one aged 18 to 29 and one aged 80 or older), the study analyzed two additional independent replicas of 1 million unique cDNA reads from the same blood draw.

This clonotype was found many times. This clone's antigen is unknown. Base qualities were left out, and no much larger clone turns up one base away. The CDR3 numbers 16 residues from cysteine through phenylalanine. Only the CDR3 part of the read is kept: 48 bases, read in frame from the first base. CDR1 and CDR2 were assigned from the germline V gene as SGHVS and FQNEAQ. The junction shows trimming of 5 bases on V and 4 bases on J, and the gene matches do not reach 7 bases of it. Receptor amplification or capture employed 5' RACE. Sequencing was carried out with an Illumina HiSeq 2500. A second about 7 to 12 cycle PCR used a sample-barcoded 5' primer and a J-beta primer mix. A template-switch 5' adaptor carrying 12 random nucleotides introduced a unique molecular identifier onto each TCR beta cDNA molecule. At least 2.5 million CDR3-containing paired-end reads were obtained from each sample. First-strand cDNA was synthesized from all RNA with the Mint cDNA synthesis kit, primed by a TRBC-specific oligonucleotide. Following uracil-DNA glycosylase treatment, all cDNA underwent a first 18-cycle PCR with the universal primers M1SS and BC2_uni_R. Processing in the source paper ran as follows. Normalization of each sample was performed by random selection of 1 million high-quality reads, each carrying a distinct molecular identifier. Reads sharing molecular identifiers were discarded rather than binned into consensus sequences. MiTCR, run with a Q25 quality threshold and the strictest error-elimination algorithm, handled CDR3 identification, clonotype clustering and error correction. A nonparametric unseen species model with Euler transformation was used to estimate lower-bound total TCR beta diversity. In-frame beta chains were kept once TCRdb had trimmed the public reads at Q25 with fastp and called clones with MiXCR. For every CDR3 protein sequence, its rows merge into one entry that carries the most common genes and DNA. For this entry, the V and J calls and clone size follow TCRdb and not the study's own pipeline. The sample data list around 850,000 distinct CDR3 sequences, and around 34% of these were observed just once. The top ten clonotypes cover under 15% of the sample.

Systemically healthy Caucasian individuals from Russia, some 38 in total and aged 6 to 90 years, were included as donors. Approximately 9.3 milliliters of peripheral blood were collected from each donor into EDTA-treated Vacutainer tubes. Ficoll-Paque density-gradient centrifugation was used to isolate PBMCs, with at least 6.5 million per sample. Total RNA was extracted from PBMCs with Trizol reagent, with at least 6 micrograms obtained per sample. For every donor, an aliquot of PBMCs went through flow cytometry to measure the percentages of naive CD45RAhigh/CD27high T cells. Summary of the overall study and its limitations: Bulk unsorted PBMC profiling prevented conclusive comparison of naive and antigen-experienced compartments. The percentage of naive T cells measured by flow cytometry correlated strongly with observed TCR beta diversity. Estimates of total diversity based on one million sequenced T cells were regarded as lower bounds and as underestimates. The CMV infection status of donors was not known, potentially confounding age-related changes in expanded clonotypes. Compared with the aged group, the long-lived group had more naive CD4+ T cells, fewer expanded clones and increased TCR diversity, suggesting age selection. Observed TCR beta diversity per million T cells fell roughly linearly with age, and a significant reduction was already apparent by age approximately 40.

Rearrangement joined TRBV7-8 to TRBJ2-3; 12 bases in the middle match TRBD1. Sequencing was done on a sample of blood. This receptor was identified in a man between 18 and 35 years old in good health. DNA sequence: TGTGCCAGCAGCCCGGGGACAGGGGGCATAGCAGATACGCAGTATTTT. Translated, it gives CASSPGTGGIADTQYF.